This T cell receptor (beta chain) was captured in a study of T cell repertoires in ileal Crohn's disease. General study points: Active smokers at surgery had more clonal expansions than non-smokers.

Time point denoted: inflamed ileum from the surgical specimen. A remark on this clone: Its specificity is unknown.

Using immunoSEQ multiplex PCR, the repertoire was profiled, and TCRdb retains in-frame clones only, with some absent. The profile shows about 16,000 clones, 92% of them singletons. Germline loops: CDR1 MDHEN, CDR2 SYDVKM. Losses at the gene ends were 5 bases for V and 4 bases for J; bases not matched to a gene: 11. CDR3 size: 17 residues. The source is an adult with Crohn's disease. What was sequenced was ileal tissue. The genes are TRBV28 and TRBJ1-1, with TRBD1 identical over 12 bases. For the CDR3, the DNA is TGTGCCAGCAGTGACCGGGACAGGGGGCGGCTAGGCACTGAAGCTTTCTTT. Its translation: CASSDRDRGRLGTEAFF.